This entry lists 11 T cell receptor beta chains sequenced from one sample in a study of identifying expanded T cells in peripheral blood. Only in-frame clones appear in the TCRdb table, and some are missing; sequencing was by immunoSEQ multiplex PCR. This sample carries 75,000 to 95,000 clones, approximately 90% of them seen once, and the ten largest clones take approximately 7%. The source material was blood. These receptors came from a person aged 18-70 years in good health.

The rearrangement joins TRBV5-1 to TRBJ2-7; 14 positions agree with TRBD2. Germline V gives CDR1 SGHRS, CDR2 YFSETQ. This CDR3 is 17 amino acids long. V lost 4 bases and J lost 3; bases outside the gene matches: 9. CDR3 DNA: TGCGCCAGCAGCGTAGGGACTAGCGGGAGCTTTATCTACGAGCAGTACTTC. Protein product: CASSVGTSGSFIYEQYF.

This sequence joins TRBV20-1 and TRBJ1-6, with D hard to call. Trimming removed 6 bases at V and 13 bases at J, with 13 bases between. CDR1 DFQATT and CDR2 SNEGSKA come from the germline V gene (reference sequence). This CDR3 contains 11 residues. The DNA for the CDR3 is TGCAGTGCCCCGTTGGGGAGGCCCCTCCACTTT. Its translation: CSAPLGRPLHF.

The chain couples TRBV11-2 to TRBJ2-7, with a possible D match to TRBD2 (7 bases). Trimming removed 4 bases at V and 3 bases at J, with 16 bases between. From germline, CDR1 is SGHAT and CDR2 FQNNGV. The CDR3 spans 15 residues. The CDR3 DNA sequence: TGTGCCAGCAGCTCCTTAGAGGGGGGGGACTACGAGCAGTACTTC. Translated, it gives CASSSLEGGDYEQYF. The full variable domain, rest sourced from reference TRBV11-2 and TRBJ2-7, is EAGVAQSPRYKIIEKRQSVAFWCNPISGHATLYWYQQILGQGPKLLIQFQNNGVVDDSQLPKDRFSAERLKGVDSTLKIQPAKLEDSAVYLCASSSLEGGDYEQYFGPGTRLTVT.

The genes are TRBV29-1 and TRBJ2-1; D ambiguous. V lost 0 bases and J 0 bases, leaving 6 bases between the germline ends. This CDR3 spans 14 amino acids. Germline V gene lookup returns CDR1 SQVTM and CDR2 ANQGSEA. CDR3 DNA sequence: TGCAGCGTTGAAGAGGGTAGCTCCTACAATGAGCAGTTCTTC. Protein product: CSVEEGSSYNEQFF.

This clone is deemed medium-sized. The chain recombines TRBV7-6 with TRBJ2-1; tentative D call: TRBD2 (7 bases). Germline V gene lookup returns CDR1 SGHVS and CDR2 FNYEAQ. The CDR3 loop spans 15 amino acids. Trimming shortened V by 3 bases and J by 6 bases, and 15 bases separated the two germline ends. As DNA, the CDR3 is TGTGCCAGCAGCTTTACTAGGGGGAGGGGCAATGAGCAGTTCTTC. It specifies CASSFTRGRGNEQFF. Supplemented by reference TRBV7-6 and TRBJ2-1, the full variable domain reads GAGVSQSPRYKVTKRGQDVALRCDPISGHVSLYWYRQALGQGPEFLTYFNYEAQQDKSGLPNDRFSAERPEGSISTLTIQRTEQRDSAMYRCASSFTRGRGNEQFFGPGTRLTVL.

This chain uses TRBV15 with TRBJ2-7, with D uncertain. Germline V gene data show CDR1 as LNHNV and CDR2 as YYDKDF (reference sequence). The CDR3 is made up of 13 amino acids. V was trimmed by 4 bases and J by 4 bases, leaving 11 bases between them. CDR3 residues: CATSTLRSYEQYF. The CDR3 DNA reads TGTGCCACCAGCACCTTAAGATCTTACGAGCAGTACTTC.

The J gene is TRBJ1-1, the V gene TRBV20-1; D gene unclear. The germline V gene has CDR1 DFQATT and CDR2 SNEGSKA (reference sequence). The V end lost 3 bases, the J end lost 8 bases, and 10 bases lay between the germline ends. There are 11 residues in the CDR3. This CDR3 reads CSASPTAEAFF. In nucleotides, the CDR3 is TGCAGTGCTAGCCCCACGGCAGAAGCTTTCTTT.

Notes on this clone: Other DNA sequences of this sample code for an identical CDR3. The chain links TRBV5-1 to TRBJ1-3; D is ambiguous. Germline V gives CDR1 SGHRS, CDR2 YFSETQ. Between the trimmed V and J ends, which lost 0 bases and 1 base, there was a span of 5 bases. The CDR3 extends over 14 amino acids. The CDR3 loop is CASSLGTSGNTIYF. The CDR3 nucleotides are TGCGCCAGCAGCTTGGGCACGTCTGGAAACACCATATATTTT.

The DNA for the CDR3 is TGTGCCTCAGGGACAGAAGTAAACATTCAGTACTTC. Translating gives CASGTEVNIQYF. The chain has TRBV30 and TRBJ2-4; 7 nucleotides line up with TRBD1. CDR3 size: 12 residues. V dropped 7 bases and J dropped 6; count of bases not matched to a gene: 6. Germline CDR1 reads GTSNPN; CDR2 reads SVGIG (reference sequence). Full variable domain (rest looked up from reference TRBV30 and TRBJ2-4): SQTIHQWPATLVQPVGSPLSLECTVEGTSNPNLYWYRQAAGRGLQLLFYSVGIGQISSEVPQNLSASRPQDRQFILSSKKLLLSDSGFYLCASGTEVNIQYFGAGTRLSVL.

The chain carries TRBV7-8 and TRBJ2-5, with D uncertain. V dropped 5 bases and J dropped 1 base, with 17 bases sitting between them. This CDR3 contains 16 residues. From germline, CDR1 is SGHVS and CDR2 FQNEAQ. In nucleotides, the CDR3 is TGTGCCAGCAGCCCCAGAGAAGGGCGGACCCAAGAGACCCAGTACTTC. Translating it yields CASSPREGRTQETQYF.

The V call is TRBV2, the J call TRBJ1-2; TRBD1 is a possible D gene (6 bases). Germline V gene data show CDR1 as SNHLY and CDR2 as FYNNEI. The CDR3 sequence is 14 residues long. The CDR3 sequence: CARNAEDRLYGYTF. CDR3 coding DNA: TGTGCACGAAACGCGGAGGACAGACTCTATGGCTACACCTTC.